A single sample gave rise to the 24 T cell receptor beta chains below, sequenced in a study of T cells in Graves' hyperthyroidism and ophthalmopathy. TCR beta CDR3 region amplification was performed from RNA transcripts. TCR CDR3 regions were first amplified by RT-PCR with HTBI primers. TCRdb independently ran MiXCR on the multiplex PCR reads; one entry per CDR3 protein. The sample consists of under 700,000 distinct CDR3 sequences, more than 45% of them appearing once. The material sequenced was peripheral blood or thyroid tissue (not recorded which). These receptors were taken from a woman between 18 and 29 years old with Graves' hyperthyroidism.

V and J are TRBV5-4 and TRBJ1-1; no firm D call. V was shortened by 4 bases and J by 4 bases, with 11 bases between the two germline ends. This CDR3 is built from 13 residues. The germline CDR1 and CDR2 sequences are SGHNT and YYREEE (reference sequence). The CDR3 reads CASSVPWVTEAFF. DNA for the CDR3: TGTGCCAGCAGCGTCCCGTGGGTCACTGAAGCTTTCTTT.

The rearrangement joins TRBV2 to TRBJ2-7, with 7 positions matching TRBD1. The V gene end was trimmed by 11 bases and the J gene end by 5 bases; junction bases not matched to a gene: 12. The length of the CDR3 is 13 residues. Germline CDR1 SNHLY, CDR2 FYNNEI. The CDR3 DNA reads TGTGCCGGCTCCCGACAGGGAAAAGACGAGCAGTACTTC. It encodes CAGSRQGKDEQYF.

The rearrangement links TRBV9 to TRBJ1-2; possibly TRBD1 for D (5 bases). The CDR3 loop spans 12 amino acids. Trimming left V 6 bases short and J 8 bases short, with 14 bases between. Germline CDR1 SGDLS, CDR2 YYNGEE. CDR3 sequence reads: CASTRTIGGYTF. The CDR3 nucleotides are TGTGCCAGCACCAGGACAATTGGGGGCTACACCTTC.

The V gene is TRBV25-1, the J gene TRBJ1-2; D gene uncertain. V dropped 5 bases and J dropped 8 bases, with 15 bases sitting between them. The V gene's germline CDR1 is MGHDK and CDR2 SYGVNS. The CDR3 has 13 amino acids. The CDR3 region has the DNA TGTGCCAGCAGTTTGGCGGGCCTCAGCGGCTACACCTTC. The encoded protein is CASSLAGLSGYTF.

This clonotype has ten or more counts. The rearrangement links TRBV2 to TRBJ1-4; D is unclear. The CDR3 length is 11 residues. Germline V gene data show CDR1 as SNHLY and CDR2 as FYNNEI. The V end was cut by 6 bases, the J end by 8 bases, with 7 bases between. The CDR3 DNA reads TGTGCCAGCAGGGAACGCGAAAAACTGTTTTTT. Protein product: CASREREKLFF.

The V and J genes are TRBV14 and TRBJ1-4; D uncertain. The CDR3 spans 15 residues. Germline-derived CDR1 and CDR2 are SGHDN and FVKESK. The V and J ends lost 1 base and 0 bases respectively, with 6 bases between them. In DNA, the CDR3 is TGTGCCAGCAGCCAAGGTGGACCAACTAATGAAAAACTGTTTTTT. The encoded protein is CASSQGGPTNEKLFF.

As to this clonotype: Relative to the germline gene, one junction end is altered; a read error may explain this. The chain couples TRBV10-3 to TRBJ1-1; D is possibly TRBD1 (5 bases). Germline lookup yields CDR1 ENHRY and CDR2 SYGVKD. There are 13 residues in the CDR3. The CDR3 loop is CASSDRDPHEAFF. CDR3 in DNA: TGTGCCAGCAGTGACCGGGACCCCCACGAAGCTTTCTTT.

Comment on this clonotype: A junction end diverges from the germline sequence, so it may reflect a read error. This chain joins TRBV10-2 and TRBJ1-3, with no clear D. This CDR3 has 16 residues. Germline CDR1 WSHSY, CDR2 SAAADI. CDR3 nucleotides: TGTGCCAGCAGTTACTCCAGCACGGGCTCTGGAAACACCATATATTTT. It yields the protein CASSYSSTGSGNTIYF.

This clonotype was seen once. This rearrangement joins TRBV25-1 to TRBJ1-2, with D possibly matching TRBD1 (6 bases). Trimming left V 6 bases short and J 1 base short, with 18 bases between. Per the germline V gene, CDR1 is MGHDK and CDR2 is SYGVNS. This CDR3 is 16 amino acids long. The CDR3 is CASSVEGGAGNYGYTF. Here the CDR3 DNA reads TGTGCCAGCAGCGTTGAGGGGGGGGCTGGTAACTATGGCTACACCTTC.

In this sample, this clonotype turned up a few times. The chain joins TRBV7-8 to TRBJ1-3; 9 bases are a match to TRBD1. Germline assignment: CDR1 SGHVS and CDR2 FQNEAQ. The CDR3 covers 13 residues. With 11 bases clipped from V and 4 bases from J, the junction kept 6 bases outside the gene matches. This CDR3 reads CASGTGSGNTIYF. As DNA, the CDR3 is TGTGCCTCCGGGACAGGGTCCGGAAACACCATATATTTT.

The rearrangement joins TRBV10-2 to TRBJ1-5; D is unresolved. From germline, CDR1 is WSHSY and CDR2 SAAADI. The CDR3 consists of 13 residues. V was cut by 7 bases and J by 8 bases, with 15 bases left in between. CDR3 in DNA: TGCGCCAGCACGGACCCGGGGTATGAGCCCCAGCATTTT. Protein product: CASTDPGYEPQHF.

Worth noting for this clonotype: The conserved phenylalanine or tryptophan normally closing the CDR3 is absent here, so this likely arose from a read error. Because the CDR3's place on the DNA is in doubt, the DNA is left out and the CDR3 is given as listed by TCRdb. J is TRBJ2-7 and V is TRBV20-1; the table's D call, TRBD1, was not checked against the DNA. Germline-derived CDR1 and CDR2 are DFQATT and SNEGSKA (reference sequence). A total of 9 residues make up the CDR3, ends included. The CDR3 reads CSAQTGLYS.

The V and J genes are TRBV2 and TRBJ2-5; the D gene is possibly TRBD2 (6 bases). V was shortened by 4 bases and J by 2 bases, with 8 bases between the two germline ends. Germline CDR1 reads SNHLY; CDR2 reads FYNNEI. This CDR3 spans 13 amino acids. Here the CDR3 DNA reads TGTGCCAGCAGTGCGGGAGTACAAGAGACCCAGTACTTC. Its translation is CASSAGVQETQYF.

With regard to this clonotype: A much bigger clone sits one base away, suggesting this may be a read error. The gene calls are TRBV2 and TRBJ1-5, with D maybe TRBD1 (5 bases). V lost 10 bases to trimming and J lost 5 bases, with 15 bases between them. Germline CDR1 is SNHLY and CDR2 is FYNNEI. The CDR3 sequence is 13 residues long. The CDR3 reads CANRKRGDQPQHF. DNA for the CDR3: TGTGCCAACAGGAAAAGGGGAGATCAGCCCCAGCATTTT.

The chain has TRBV10-3 and TRBJ1-1; no firm D call. V dropped 10 bases and J dropped 4 bases, with 22 bases sitting between them. Germline CDR1 is ENHRY and CDR2 is SYGVKD. The CDR3 loop spans 15 amino acids. This CDR3 is CASTALRRLATEAFF. The CDR3 nucleotides read TGTGCCAGCACTGCACTACGACGGCTGGCCACTGAAGCTTTCTTT.

In nucleotides, the CDR3 is TGTGCCACCAGTGGAACGGGTCTCGGCTACACCTTC. Translation gives CATSGTGLGYTF. The chain joins TRBV24-1 to TRBJ1-2; D unclear. The V end was cut by 5 bases, the J end by 8 bases, with 11 bases between. The CDR3 sequence is 12 residues long. CDR1 and CDR2 (germline): KGHDR, SFDVKD.

This chain links TRBV6-1 with TRBJ2-7, with D possibly TRBD2 on 6 matching bases. This CDR3 spans 15 amino acids. Germline CDR1 is MNHNS and CDR2 is SASEGT. V dropped 7 bases and J dropped 4 bases, with 20 bases sitting between them. The chain's CDR3 is CASTSNRGIGYEQYF. Written as DNA, the CDR3 is TGTGCCAGCACCTCGAACCGGGGGATCGGTTACGAGCAGTACTTC.

CDR3 region: CASSLRADQPQHF. The CDR3 DNA is TGTGCCAGCAGTTTGAGGGCGGATCAGCCCCAGCATTTT. The V call is TRBV9, the J call TRBJ1-5; D unclear. The germline V gene has CDR1 SGDLS and CDR2 YYNGEE. This CDR3 region has 13 residues. Deletions cut 5 bases from V and 5 bases from J, with 11 bases between. Based on the CDR3 plus reference TRBV9 and TRBJ1-5, the full variable domain is DSGVTQTPKHLITATGQRVTLRCSPRSGDLSVYWYQQSLDQGLQFLIQYYNGEERAKGNILERFSAQQFPDLHSELNLSSLELGDSALYFCASSLRADQPQHFGDGTRLSIL.

The chain recombines TRBV12-3 or TRBV12-4 with TRBJ1-2; a weak D match, TRBD1 (5 bases). Between the trimmed V and J ends, which lost 5 bases and 3 bases, there was a span of 16 bases. This CDR3 region has 15 residues. The CDR3 DNA follows: TGTGCCAGCAGTCCAAGCCGGGACTCGGACTATGGCTACACCTTC. This codes for CASSPSRDSDYGYTF.

The CDR3: CATSDAQSHGYTF. CDR3 sequence (DNA): TGTGCCACCAGTGATGCGCAATCCCATGGCTACACCTTC. V usage is TRBV24-1 and J usage is TRBJ1-2; D remains ambiguous. CDR3 length: 13 residues. Germline CDR1 is KGHDR and CDR2 is SFDVKD. V lost 3 bases and J 6 bases, leaving 10 bases between the germline ends.

This clonotype showed up many times. V is TRBV7-9 and J is TRBJ2-7; TRBD1 matches at 7 bases. In germline, CDR1 is SEHNR, CDR2 FQNEAQ (reference sequence). This CDR3 comprises 14 residues. J was trimmed by 1 base and V by 6 bases; bases with no gene match: 6. The CDR3 loop is CASSWVGQSYEQYF. The CDR3, as DNA: TGTGCCAGCAGTTGGGTGGGACAGTCCTACGAGCAGTACTTC.

V is TRBV24-1 and J is TRBJ2-7, with D hard to call. Germline CDR1 reads KGHDR; CDR2 reads SFDVKD. The V end was cut by 3 bases, the J end by 5 bases, with 13 bases between. The CDR3 spans 14 residues. The CDR3 reads CATSDPGVADEQYF. In nucleotides, the CDR3 is TGTGCCACCAGTGATCCAGGTGTGGCGGACGAGCAGTACTTC.

This rearrangement joins TRBV2 to TRBJ1-5; no definite D call. V lost 4 bases, J lost 3 bases, and 10 bases lay in between. Germline lookup yields CDR1 SNHLY and CDR2 FYNNEI. The CDR3 loop spans 14 amino acids. For the CDR3, the DNA is TGTGCCAGCAGTGCTAGCCAGGCCAATCAGCCCCAGCATTTT. Translated: CASSASQANQPQHF. Variable domain in full (rest from reference TRBV2 and TRBJ1-5): EPEVTQTPSHQVTQMGQEVILRCVPISNHLYFYWYRQILGQKVEFLVSFYNNEISEKSEIFDDQFSVERPDGSNFTLKIRSTKLEDSAMYFCASSASQANQPQHFGDGTRLSIL.

This sequence joins TRBV12-3 or TRBV12-4 and TRBJ2-5; 11 bases align to TRBD2. The CDR3 consists of 15 residues. The V segment lost 7 bases and the J segment 5 bases; nucleotides outside the gene matches: 9. The CDR3 loop reads CASKTTSGIGETQYF. The CDR3 DNA reads as TGTGCCAGCAAAACGACTAGCGGGATTGGGGAGACCCAGTACTTC.